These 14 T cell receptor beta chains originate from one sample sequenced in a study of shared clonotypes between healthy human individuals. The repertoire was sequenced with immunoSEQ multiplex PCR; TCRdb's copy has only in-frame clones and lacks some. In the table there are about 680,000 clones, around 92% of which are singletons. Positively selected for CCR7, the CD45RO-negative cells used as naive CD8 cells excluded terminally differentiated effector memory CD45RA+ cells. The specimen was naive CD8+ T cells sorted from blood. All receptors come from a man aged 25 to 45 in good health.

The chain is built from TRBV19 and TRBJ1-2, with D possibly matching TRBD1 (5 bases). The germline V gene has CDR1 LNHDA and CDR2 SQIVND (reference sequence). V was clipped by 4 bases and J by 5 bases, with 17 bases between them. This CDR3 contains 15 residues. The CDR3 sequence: CASSRFGREVYGYTF. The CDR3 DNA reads TGTGCCAGTAGTAGGTTCGGCAGGGAAGTGTATGGCTACACCTTC.

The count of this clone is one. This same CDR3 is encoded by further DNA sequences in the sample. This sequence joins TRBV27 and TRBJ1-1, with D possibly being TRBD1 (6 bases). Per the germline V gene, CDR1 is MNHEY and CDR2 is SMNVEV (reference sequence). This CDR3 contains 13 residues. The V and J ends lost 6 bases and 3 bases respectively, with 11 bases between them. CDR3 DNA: TGTGCCAGCAGCCCTACAGGGTACACTGAAGCTTTCTTT. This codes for CASSPTGYTEAFF.

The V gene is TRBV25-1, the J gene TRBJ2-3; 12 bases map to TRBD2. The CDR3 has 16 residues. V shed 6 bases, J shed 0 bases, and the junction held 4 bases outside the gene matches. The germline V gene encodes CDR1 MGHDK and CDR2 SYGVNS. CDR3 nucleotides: TGTGCCAGCAGAAAGACTAGCGGGAGTAGCACAGATACGCAGTATTTT. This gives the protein CASRKTSGSSTDTQYF.

The DNA of the CDR3 is TGTGCCAGCAGTTTAGCCCCAATTTATCAGAGAGGGCGAACCTACGAGCAGTACTTC. The encoded protein is CASSLAPIYQRGRTYEQYF. V is TRBV28 and J is TRBJ2-7; TRBD2 is a possible D gene (5 bases). In germline, CDR1 is MDHEN, CDR2 SYDVKM. Trimming left V 2 bases short and J 2 bases short, with 25 bases between. This CDR3 has 19 amino acids.

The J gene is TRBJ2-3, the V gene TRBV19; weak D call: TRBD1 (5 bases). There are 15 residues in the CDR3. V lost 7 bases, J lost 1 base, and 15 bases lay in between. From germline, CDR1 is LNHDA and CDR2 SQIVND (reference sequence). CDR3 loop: CASNLGALGTDTQYF. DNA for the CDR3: TGTGCCAGTAATTTAGGGGCCCTAGGCACAGATACGCAGTATTTT.

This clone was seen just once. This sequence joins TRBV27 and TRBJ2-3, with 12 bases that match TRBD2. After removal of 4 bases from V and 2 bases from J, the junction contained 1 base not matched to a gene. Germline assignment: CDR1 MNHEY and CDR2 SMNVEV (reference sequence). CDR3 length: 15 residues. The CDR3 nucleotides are TGTGCCAGCAGTTGGACTAGCGGGGTCACAGATACGCAGTATTTT. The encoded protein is CASSWTSGVTDTQYF.

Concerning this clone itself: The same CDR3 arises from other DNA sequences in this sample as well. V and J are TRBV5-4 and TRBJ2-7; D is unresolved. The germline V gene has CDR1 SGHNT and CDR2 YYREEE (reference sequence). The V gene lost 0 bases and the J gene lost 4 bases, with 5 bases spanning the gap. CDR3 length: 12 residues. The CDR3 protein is CASSLVGYEQYF. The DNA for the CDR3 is TGTGCCAGCAGCTTGGTGGGATACGAGCAGTACTTC.

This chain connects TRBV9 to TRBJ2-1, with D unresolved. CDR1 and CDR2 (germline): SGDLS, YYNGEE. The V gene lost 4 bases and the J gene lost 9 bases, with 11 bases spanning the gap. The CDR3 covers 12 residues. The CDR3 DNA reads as TGTGCCAGCAGCCGCCGCTCGAGTGAGCAGTTCTTC. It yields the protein CASSRRSSEQFF.

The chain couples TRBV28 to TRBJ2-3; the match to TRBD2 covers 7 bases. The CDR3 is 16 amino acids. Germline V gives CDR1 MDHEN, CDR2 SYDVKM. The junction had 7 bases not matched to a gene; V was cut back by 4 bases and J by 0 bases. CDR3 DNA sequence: TGTGCCAGCAGTTCCTCTGGCGGGAGTAGCACAGATACGCAGTATTTT. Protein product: CASSSSGGSSTDTQYF. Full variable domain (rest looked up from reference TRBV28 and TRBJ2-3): DVKVTQSSRYLVKRTGEKVFLECVQDMDHENMFWYRQDPGLGLRLIYFSYDVKMKEKGDIPEGYSVSREKKERFSLILESASTNQTSMYLCASSSSGGSSTDTQYFGPGTRLTVL.

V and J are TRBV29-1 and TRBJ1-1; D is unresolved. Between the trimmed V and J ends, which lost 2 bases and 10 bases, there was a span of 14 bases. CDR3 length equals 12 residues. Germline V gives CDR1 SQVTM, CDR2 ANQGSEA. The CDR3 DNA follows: TGCAGCGTTGAACGGGCGGATATGGCAGCTTTCTTT. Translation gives CSVERADMAAFF.

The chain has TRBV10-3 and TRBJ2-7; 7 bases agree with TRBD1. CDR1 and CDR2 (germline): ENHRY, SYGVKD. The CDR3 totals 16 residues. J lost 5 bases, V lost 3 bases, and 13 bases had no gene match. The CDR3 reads CAISDPREQGTDEQYF. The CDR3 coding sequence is TGTGCCATCAGTGACCCCAGGGAACAGGGGACCGACGAGCAGTACTTC.

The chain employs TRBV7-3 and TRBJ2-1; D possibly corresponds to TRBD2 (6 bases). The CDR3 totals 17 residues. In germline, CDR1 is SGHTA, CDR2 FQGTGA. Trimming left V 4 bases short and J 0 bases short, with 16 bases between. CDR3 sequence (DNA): TGTGCCAGCAGCTGGAGGGCCTCCCGGACCTCCTACAATGAGCAGTTCTTC. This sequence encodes CASSWRASRTSYNEQFF.

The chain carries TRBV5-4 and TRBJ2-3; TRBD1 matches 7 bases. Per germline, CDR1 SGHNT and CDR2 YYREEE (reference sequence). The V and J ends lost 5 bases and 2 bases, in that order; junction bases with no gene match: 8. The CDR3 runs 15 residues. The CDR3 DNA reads TGTGCCAGCAGTAACAGGGGAACGGACACAGATACGCAGTATTTT. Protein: CASSNRGTDTDTQYF.

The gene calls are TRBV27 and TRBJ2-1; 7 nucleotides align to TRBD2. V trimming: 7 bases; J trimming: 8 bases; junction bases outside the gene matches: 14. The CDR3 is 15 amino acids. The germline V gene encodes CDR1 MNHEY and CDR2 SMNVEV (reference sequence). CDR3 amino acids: CASKREANRGHEQFF. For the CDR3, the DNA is TGTGCCAGCAAACGGGAGGCGAACCGCGGGCATGAGCAGTTCTTC.